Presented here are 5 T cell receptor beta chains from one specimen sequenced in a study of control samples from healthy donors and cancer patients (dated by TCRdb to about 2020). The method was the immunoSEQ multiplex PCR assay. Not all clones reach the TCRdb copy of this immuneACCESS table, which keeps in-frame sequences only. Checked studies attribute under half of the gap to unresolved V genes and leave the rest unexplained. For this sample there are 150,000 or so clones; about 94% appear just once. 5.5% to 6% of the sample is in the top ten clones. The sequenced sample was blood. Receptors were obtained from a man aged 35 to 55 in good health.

The CDR3 here is CASSSEGGFIYGYTF. In DNA, the CDR3 is TGTGCCAGCAGTAGTGAGGGGGGCTTCATCTATGGCTACACCTTC. The chain couples TRBV6-2 or TRBV6-3 to TRBJ1-2, with TRBD1 as a possible D gene (6 bases). The CDR3 is 15 amino acids. Germline V gene data show CDR1 as MNHEY and CDR2 as SVGEGT. The V end was cut by 5 bases, the J end by 4 bases, with 17 bases between.

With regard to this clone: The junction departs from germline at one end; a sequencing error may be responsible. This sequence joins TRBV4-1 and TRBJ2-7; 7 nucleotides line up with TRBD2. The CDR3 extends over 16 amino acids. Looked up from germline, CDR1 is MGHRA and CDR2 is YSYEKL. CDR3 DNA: TGCGCCAGCAGCCAAGACCCGACGGGAGGCCGCTACGAGCTGTACTTC. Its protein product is CASSQDPTGGRYELYF.

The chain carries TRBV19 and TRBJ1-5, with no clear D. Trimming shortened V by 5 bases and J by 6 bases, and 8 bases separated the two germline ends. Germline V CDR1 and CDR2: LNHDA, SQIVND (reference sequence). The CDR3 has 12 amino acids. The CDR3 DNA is TGTGCCAGTAGTTCTAAAAGTCAGCCCCAGCATTTT. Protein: CASSSKSQPQHF. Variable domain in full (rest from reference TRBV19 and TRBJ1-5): DGGITQSPKYLFRKEGQNVTLSCEQNLNHDAMYWYRQDPGQGLRLIYYSQIVNDFQKGDIAEGYSVSREKKESFPLTVTSAQKNPTAFYLCASSSKSQPQHFGDGTRLSIL.

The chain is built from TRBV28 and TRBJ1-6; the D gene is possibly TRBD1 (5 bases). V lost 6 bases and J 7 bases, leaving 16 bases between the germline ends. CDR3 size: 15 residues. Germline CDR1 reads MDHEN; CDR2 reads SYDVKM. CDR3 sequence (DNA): TGTGCCAGCAGGGAACGGACATCGAGGAATTCACCCCTCCACTTT. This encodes CASRERTSRNSPLHF. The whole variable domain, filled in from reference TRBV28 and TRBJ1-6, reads DVKVTQSSRYLVKRTGEKVFLECVQDMDHENMFWYRQDPGLGLRLIYFSYDVKMKEKGDIPEGYSVSREKKERFSLILESASTNQTSMYLCASRERTSRNSPLHFGNGTRLTVT.

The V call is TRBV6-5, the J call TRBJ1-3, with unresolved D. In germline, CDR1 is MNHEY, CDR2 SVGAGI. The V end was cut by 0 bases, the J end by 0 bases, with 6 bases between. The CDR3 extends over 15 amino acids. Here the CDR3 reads CASSYSRSSGNTIYF. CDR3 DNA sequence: TGTGCCAGCAGTTACTCGCGCAGCTCTGGAAACACCATATATTTT.